A single sample gave rise to the 16 T cell receptor beta chains below, sequenced in a study of blood T cell repertoires in COVID-19. Assay: immunoSEQ multiplex PCR; the TCRdb copy retains only in-frame clones and omits some. The sample has about 150,000 clones, about 80% seen once; the top ten hold 0.5% to 0.65%. Sequencing was done on a sample of peripheral blood. The source of these receptors is a man aged 55 to 69 with acute or convalescent COVID-19.

This chain uses TRBV4-3 with TRBJ1-2; 9 bases are shared with TRBD1. Germline CDR1 is LGHNA and CDR2 is YSLEER. The CDR3 runs 15 residues. V dropped 4 bases and J dropped 5; count of bases not matched to a gene: 8. CDR3 DNA sequence: TGCGCCAGCAGCCCCACGACAGGGGGACTTTATGGCTACACCTTC. Translated: CASSPTTGGLYGYTF.

The chain couples TRBV7-9 to TRBJ1-5, with D uncertain. Per the germline V gene, CDR1 is SEHNR and CDR2 is FQNEAQ (reference sequence). The CDR3 extends over 13 amino acids. The V end was cut by 8 bases, the J end by 6 bases, with 14 bases between. The CDR3 DNA sequence: TGTGCCAGCGGTATGTGGGAGGGTCAGCCCCAGCATTTT. Translating it yields CASGMWEGQPQHF.

This clone was recorded at least ten times. The J gene is TRBJ2-7, the V gene TRBV12-5; TRBD1 agrees at 9 bases. J lost 0 bases, V lost 5 bases, and 11 bases had no gene match. Germline-derived CDR1 and CDR2 are LGHNT and FRNRAP. The CDR3 covers 17 residues. CDR3 coding DNA: TGTGCTAGTGGTCAAAGGTTGTGGGGACAGGGCTCCTACGAGCAGTACTTC. Translated: CASGQRLWGQGSYEQYF.

The V call is TRBV19, the J call TRBJ2-2; possibly TRBD1 for D (6 bases). The germline gives CDR1 LNHDA, CDR2 SQIVND (reference sequence). The CDR3 sequence is 14 residues long. V dropped 7 bases and J dropped 0 bases, with 9 bases sitting between them. CDR3 bases: TGTGCCAGTATGGGGGCGTCGAACACCGGGGAGCTGTTTTTT. Translation gives CASMGASNTGELFF.

This chain joins TRBV6-5 and TRBJ1-5; 10 bases are a match to TRBD1. CDR3 length equals 15 residues. Per germline, CDR1 MNHEY and CDR2 SVGAGI. Germline trimming cut 9 bases from V and 5 bases from J; bases unmatched to any gene: 10. The CDR3 DNA follows: TGTGCCAGTCCGCCTGGGGACAGGGGATATCAGCCCCAGCATTTT. Translation gives CASPPGDRGYQPQHF.

A few counts support this clone. This chain uses TRBV11-2 with TRBJ2-7; maybe TRBD2 (6 bases). Germline V CDR1 and CDR2: SGHAT, FQNNGV. V shed 5 bases and J shed 7 bases, with 12 bases lying between them. The CDR3 covers 12 residues. The CDR3 reads CASSAGGWEQYF. CDR3 DNA: TGTGCCAGCAGCGCAGGAGGGTGGGAGCAGTACTTC. Supplemented by reference TRBV11-2 and TRBJ2-7, the full variable domain reads EAGVAQSPRYKIIEKRQSVAFWCNPISGHATLYWYQQILGQGPKLLIQFQNNGVVDDSQLPKDRFSAERLKGVDSTLKIQPAKLEDSAVYLCASSAGGWEQYFGPGTRLTVT.

The J gene is TRBJ2-1, the V gene TRBV19; tentative D call: TRBD2 (5 bases). The germline gives CDR1 LNHDA, CDR2 SQIVND (reference sequence). This CDR3 spans 14 amino acids. V gave up 4 bases and J gave up 6 bases, with 13 bases separating them. Here the CDR3 DNA reads TGTGCCAGTAGTAGGTCTAGCAGCCGCAATGAGCAGTTCTTC. Translated, it gives CASSRSSSRNEQFF.

The chain links TRBV4-1 to TRBJ1-2, with D possibly matching TRBD1 (6 bases). The CDR3 spans 14 residues. Germline lookup yields CDR1 MGHRA and CDR2 YSYEKL. V lost 4 bases and J lost 0, with 9 bases in between. CDR3 in amino acids: CASSRGHSNYGYTF. CDR3 coding DNA: TGCGCCAGCAGCCGGGGGCATTCTAACTATGGCTACACCTTC.

This clone turned up a few times. The same CDR3 also results from other DNA sequences found in this sample. V is TRBV7-2 and J is TRBJ1-3, with TRBD1 matching over 7 bases. The CDR3 is 15 residues long. V lost 5 bases to trimming and J lost 3 bases; unmatched junction nucleotides: 7. Germline V gives CDR1 SGHTA, CDR2 FQGNSA. DNA of the CDR3: TGTGCCAGCAGCCCCCACAGGGGCAGTGGAAACACCATATATTTT. Encoded protein: CASSPHRGSGNTIYF.

This chain connects TRBV24-1 to TRBJ2-2, with 8 bases that match TRBD2. V shed 3 bases, J shed 4 bases, and the junction held 6 bases outside the gene matches. From germline, CDR1 is KGHDR and CDR2 SFDVKD. The CDR3 runs to 16 residues. The CDR3 DNA sequence: TGTGCCACCAGTGATGCGGGGGGCGCCGGCACCGGGGAGCTGTTTTTT. It translates to CATSDAGGAGTGELFF.

The chain has TRBV6-5 and TRBJ2-3, with D tentatively TRBD2 (5 bases). V was pared by 0 bases and J by 2 bases, with 9 bases between. CDR1 is MNHEY and CDR2 is SVGAGI in the germline V gene. This CDR3 comprises 15 residues. The CDR3 sequence is CASSYSTGITDTQYF. In nucleotides, the CDR3 is TGTGCCAGCAGTTACTCGACCGGGATCACAGATACGCAGTATTTT.

V usage is TRBV6-5 and J usage is TRBJ1-2; 9 positions match TRBD1. The CDR3 spans 14 residues. Unmatched junction bases numbered 9, after V lost 10 bases and J lost 3 bases. Per the germline V gene, CDR1 is MNHEY and CDR2 is SVGAGI. The chain's CDR3 is CATSLQGADYGYTF. As DNA, the CDR3 is TGTGCCACCTCCCTACAGGGGGCGGACTATGGCTACACCTTC.

The V call is TRBV12-5, the J call TRBJ2-2; weak D call: TRBD2 (5 bases). This CDR3 has 15 residues. Trimming shortened V by 1 base and J by 9 bases, and 15 bases separated the two germline ends. CDR1 LGHNT and CDR2 FRNRAP come from the germline V gene. The CDR3 DNA is TGTGCTAGTGGTTTGGGACCGCAGAGCGGAAGGGAGCTGTTTTTT. This codes for CASGLGPQSGRELFF.

The J gene is TRBJ1-6, the V gene TRBV5-1; D is ambiguous. V lost 0 bases and J lost 7, with 5 bases in between. The CDR3 is 13 residues long. Germline V CDR1 and CDR2: SGHRS, YFSETQ. CDR3 region: CASSLDKNSPLHF. The CDR3 bases are TGCGCCAGCAGCTTGGATAAAAATTCACCCCTCCACTTT.

The V and J genes are TRBV14 and TRBJ2-3, with TRBD2 matching 10 bases. J was trimmed by 3 bases and V by 1 base; bases with no gene match: 7. The CDR3 length is 17 residues. Germline V CDR1 and CDR2: SGHDN, FVKESK. The CDR3 region has the DNA TGTGCCAGCAGCCAAGGGGGCCTAGCGGGAGTAACAGATACGCAGTATTTT. The encoded protein is CASSQGGLAGVTDTQYF.

The V and J genes are TRBV5-8 and TRBJ1-2; D possibly corresponds to TRBD1 (5 bases). The CDR3 extends over 13 amino acids. Germline V lookup: CDR1 SGHTS, CDR2 YDEGEE. V gave up 0 bases and J gave up 4 bases, with 7 bases separating them. The CDR3 DNA reads TGTGCCAGCAGCTTGGAGCAGGGCTATGGCTACACCTTC. Amino acids: CASSLEQGYGYTF.